The clone carrying this T cell receptor beta chain has a count of ten or more. This may be a read error, as it is one base from a much larger clone. TCRdb re-clonotyped the PCR reads via MiXCR. The sample contains over 12,000 clones, over 20% of which appear only once. Germline assignment: CDR1 SGHRS and CDR2 YFSETQ. CDR3 length equals 14 residues. The sample is drawn from a study of metastatic and nonmetastatic thyroid tumors. No treatment had been given to any patient before thyroid surgery. V gene TRBV5-1 combines with J gene TRBJ1-2; D gene ambiguous. Sequenced sample: tumor tissue. This clonotype was sampled from a female donor with papillary thyroid cancer or a benign thyroid nodule (not recorded which). Some clones in this sample may be carry-over from other donors' samples. Here the CDR3 reads CAGSFDVGPFDYTF. CDR3 coding DNA: TGCGCCGGCAGCTTCGACGTAGGGCCTTTTGACTACACCTTC.